Detailed here is one T cell receptor beta chain. The data were obtained in a study of control samples from healthy donors and cancer patients. Assay used: immunoSEQ multiplex PCR; TCRdb lists only in-frame clones, some missing. Among some 40,000 clones listed, about 94% were seen once. The CDR3 sequence is 14 residues long. CDR1 and CDR2 from the germline V gene are SQVTM and ANQGSEA. J gave up 2 bases and V 5 bases, and 6 bases lay outside the gene matches. Sequencing input: blood. The receptor's source is a man aged 60 to 69 in good health. The chain uses TRBV29-1 and TRBJ2-3, with TRBD2 matching over 8 bases. CDR3 in amino acids: CSVRLAGTTDTQYF. For the CDR3, the DNA is TGCAGCGTTCGCTTAGCGGGGACCACAGATACGCAGTATTTT.